Presented here are 21 T cell receptor beta chains from one specimen sequenced in a study of Ad26.COV2.S vaccination and SARS-CoV-2 variants. The treatment is: over 15 received Ad26.COV2.S at low or high dose, single or two shots; about 5 received placebo; per-sample allocation not given. Day 63 after the first vaccine or placebo injection was the time point for sampling. Sequencing was performed with immunoSEQ multiplex PCR; in TCRdb, only in-frame clones are kept and a portion is missing. Of 300,000 to 350,000 clones in the sample, approximately 86% were seen once. The specimen was peripheral blood, collected in a trial of Ad26.COV2.S vaccine versus placebo. Every receptor here comes from a person aged 18 to 59 who received the Ad26.COV2.S COVID-19 vaccine or a placebo.

The rearrangement links TRBV7-6 to TRBJ2-5; D not resolved. V lost 1 base, J lost 1 base, and 4 bases lay in between. This CDR3 spans 13 amino acids. In germline, CDR1 is SGHVS, CDR2 FNYEAQ. CDR3 residues: CASSLVGQETQYF. CDR3 in DNA: TGTGCCAGCAGCTTAGTTGGCCAAGAGACCCAGTACTTC.

The V call is TRBV18, the J call TRBJ2-3, with TRBD1 identical over 8 bases. Per the germline V gene, CDR1 is KGHSH and CDR2 is LQKENI. V lost 6 bases, J lost 1 base, and 9 bases stayed unmatched. The CDR3 contains 16 residues. The CDR3 region has the DNA TGTGCCAGCTCCCCTAACTCAGGGGGCGGCACAGATACGCAGTATTTT. It codes for CASSPNSGGGTDTQYF.

This chain connects TRBV7-2 to TRBJ2-5; 10 bases line up with TRBD2. Per germline, CDR1 SGHTA and CDR2 FQGNSA. This CDR3 region has 15 residues. Unmatched junction bases numbered 6, after V lost 3 bases and J lost 5 bases. DNA of the CDR3: TGTGCCAGCAGCTTTCCTAGCGGGAGTGTGGAGACCCAGTACTTC. It specifies CASSFPSGSVETQYF.

This clone has a handful of counts. The gene calls are TRBV5-4 and TRBJ2-5; D is unresolved. Germline CDR1 SGHNT, CDR2 YYREEE (reference sequence). The germline V and J ends were trimmed by 1 base and 1 base, with 8 bases remaining between them. The CDR3 totals 14 residues. CDR3 region: CASSLHHSQETQYF. CDR3 DNA: TGTGCCAGCAGCTTGCACCACAGCCAAGAGACCCAGTACTTC.

This clone was seen a single time. The CDR3 nucleotides read TGCGCCAGCAGCCAAGGGCCGGGACAGGGGGTCGATACGCAGTATTTT. This encodes CASSQGPGQGVDTQYF. The chain is built from TRBV4-1 and TRBJ2-3; TRBD1 agrees at 11 bases. The ends lost 1 base at V and 6 bases at J; junction bases unmatched: 6. Germline CDR1 and CDR2: MGHRA and YSYEKL. CDR3 length: 16 amino acids.

This clone showed up just once. The chain links TRBV28 to TRBJ1-2, with D possibly TRBD1 on 5 matching bases. Germline lookup yields CDR1 MDHEN and CDR2 SYDVKM. V was trimmed by 6 bases and J by 4 bases, leaving 18 bases between them. The CDR3 covers 15 residues. This CDR3 is CASRNHGREGYGYTF. In DNA form, the CDR3 reads TGTGCCAGCAGGAATCACGGCAGGGAGGGCTATGGCTACACCTTC.

This chain links TRBV7-6 with TRBJ2-5; TRBD1 might be the D (5 bases). V was clipped by 5 bases and J by 5 bases, with 15 bases between them. The CDR3 spans 14 residues. Germline V lookup: CDR1 SGHVS, CDR2 FNYEAQ. The CDR3 DNA reads TGTGCCAGCAGCCTACGACAGACCCTGGAGACCCAGTACTTC. Encoded protein: CASSLRQTLETQYF. The full variable domain, completed using reference TRBV7-6 and TRBJ2-5, is GAGVSQSPRYKVTKRGQDVALRCDPISGHVSLYWYRQALGQGPEFLTYFNYEAQQDKSGLPNDRFSAERPEGSISTLTIQRTEQRDSAMYRCASSLRQTLETQYFGPGTRLLVL.

The chain employs TRBV27 and TRBJ1-1; TRBD1 is a possible D gene (6 bases). CDR3 length equals 14 residues. Trimming took off 7 bases at V and 1 base at J, with 13 bases between the two ends. CDR1 and CDR2 (germline): MNHEY, SMNVEV (reference sequence). This CDR3 reads CASNIQGANTEAFF. In DNA form, the CDR3 reads TGTGCCAGCAATATACAGGGTGCGAACACTGAAGCTTTCTTT.

The CDR3 here is CASSESLSLGSPLHF. CDR3 nucleotide sequence: TGTGCCAGCAGTGAATCACTCAGTCTCGGATCACCCCTCCACTTT. This chain connects TRBV25-1 to TRBJ1-6; unclear D gene. This CDR3 is 15 amino acids long. Germline V CDR1 and CDR2: MGHDK, SYGVNS. V shed 1 base and J shed 10 bases, with 14 bases lying between them.

This clone was counted only a few times. V usage is TRBV5-1 and J usage is TRBJ2-7; 11 positions match TRBD1. This CDR3 contains 15 residues. Germline trimming cut 7 bases from V and 6 bases from J; bases unmatched to any gene: 12. The V gene's germline CDR1 is SGHRS and CDR2 YFSETQ. CDR3 protein: CASWGTGGQVGEQYF. The DNA for the CDR3 is TGCGCCAGCTGGGGGACAGGGGGACAGGTTGGCGAGCAGTACTTC.

The V gene is TRBV4-3, the J gene TRBJ1-4, with no clear D. Germline CDR1 reads LGHNA; CDR2 reads YSLEER. There are 18 residues in the CDR3. Trimming pared 4 bases from V and 8 bases from J, leaving 26 bases between. CDR3: CASSPNPPGRPRNEKLFF. The CDR3 region has the DNA TGCGCCAGCAGCCCTAATCCCCCGGGCCGTCCGCGGAACGAAAAACTGTTTTTT.

The rearrangement uses TRBV28 and TRBJ2-3, with D unclear. There are 15 residues in the CDR3. V gave up 5 bases and J gave up 6 bases, with 18 bases separating them. Germline CDR1 reads MDHEN; CDR2 reads SYDVKM. CDR3 sequence reads: CASSQIGTSSDTQYF. Here the CDR3 DNA reads TGTGCCAGCAGTCAAATAGGCACCAGTTCGGATACGCAGTATTTT.

The rearrangement joins TRBV10-3 to TRBJ2-4; TRBD1 matches 7 bases. Germline V CDR1 and CDR2: ENHRY, SYGVKD. V lost 2 bases and J lost 3; bases outside the gene matches: 7. The CDR3 contains 16 residues. The CDR3 protein is CAISERGGLDKNIQYF. The CDR3 DNA sequence: TGTGCCATCAGTGAGAGAGGGGGCCTCGACAAAAACATTCAGTACTTC.

The chain has TRBV11-2 and TRBJ1-1, with 8 bases that match TRBD1. This CDR3 spans 17 amino acids. Germline CDR1 SGHAT, CDR2 FQNNGV. V gave up 1 base and J gave up 3 bases; unmatched junction bases: 10. The CDR3 is CASSLAGRGRMDTEAFF. The CDR3 DNA reads as TGTGCCAGCAGCTTAGCGGGCAGGGGGCGGATGGACACTGAAGCTTTCTTT. The entire variable domain, with the rest obtained from reference TRBV11-2 and TRBJ1-1, is as follows: EAGVAQSPRYKIIEKRQSVAFWCNPISGHATLYWYQQILGQGPKLLIQFQNNGVVDDSQLPKDRFSAERLKGVDSTLKIQPAKLEDSAVYLCASSLAGRGRMDTEAFFGQGTRLTVV.

The J gene is TRBJ1-1, the V gene TRBV28; 9 bases match TRBD1. V was clipped by 4 bases and J by 6 bases; unmatched bases: 3. The CDR3 extends over 13 amino acids. Germline V CDR1 and CDR2: MDHEN, SYDVKM. Written as DNA, the CDR3 is TGTGCCAGCAGTTCGGGACAGGGCTCTGAAGCTTTCTTT. Amino acids: CASSSGQGSEAFF.

The V and J genes are TRBV7-9 and TRBJ1-1, with D uncertain. CDR1 is SEHNR and CDR2 is FQNEAQ in the germline V gene (reference sequence). V dropped 10 bases and J dropped 3 bases, with 15 bases sitting between them. The CDR3 is 13 amino acids. The CDR3 loop reads CATAGKRDTEAFF. In nucleotides, the CDR3 is TGTGCCACCGCTGGCAAAAGGGACACTGAAGCTTTCTTT. Complete variable domain (other parts from reference TRBV7-9 and TRBJ1-1): DTGVSQNPRHKITKRGQNVTFRCDPISEHNRLYWYRQTLGQGPEFLTYFQNEAQLEKSRLLSDRFSAERPKGSFSTLEIQRTEQGDSAMYLCATAGKRDTEAFFGQGTRLTVV.

V usage is TRBV7-9 and J usage is TRBJ1-1; D perhaps matches TRBD1 (5 bases). CDR3 length: 14 residues. The ends were cut back, 1 base at V and 5 bases at J, with 11 bases in the middle. Looked up from germline, CDR1 is SEHNR and CDR2 is FQNEAQ (reference sequence). CDR3 DNA: TGTGCCAGCAGCTTAGGAGGGGCGGGGACTGAAGCTTTCTTT. It is translated as CASSLGGAGTEAFF.

This clone appeared once. The chain employs TRBV12-3 or TRBV12-4 and TRBJ2-1; D unresolved. Between the trimmed V and J ends, which lost 8 bases and 12 bases, there was a span of 17 bases. This CDR3 is 12 amino acids long. CDR3 residues: CASAETPVGQFF. CDR3 bases: TGTGCCAGCGCGGAAACCCCCGTAGGGCAGTTCTTC.

This rearrangement joins TRBV5-4 to TRBJ2-1; 9 nucleotides line up with TRBD1. This CDR3 contains 15 residues. Germline CDR1 SGHNT, CDR2 YYREEE (reference sequence). Trimming removed 0 bases from V and 5 bases from J; junction bases left unmatched: 3. The CDR3 nucleotides read TGTGCCAGCAGCTTGGGGGACAGGGTGGACAATGAGCAGTTCTTC. It is translated as CASSLGDRVDNEQFF.

This clone was observed a handful of times. V usage is TRBV20-1 and J usage is TRBJ1-6; TRBD1 matches 11 bases. The CDR3 spans 15 residues. V trimming: 3 bases; J trimming: 9 bases; junction bases outside the gene matches: 7. The germline V gene encodes CDR1 DFQATT and CDR2 SNEGSKA (reference sequence). The CDR3 nucleotides read TGCAGTGCTAGTCGGACAGGGGGCGGTGGTTCACCCCTCCACTTT. It is translated as CSASRTGGGGSPLHF.

This chain uses TRBV9 with TRBJ2-1, with D hard to call. CDR1 is SGDLS and CDR2 is YYNGEE in the germline V gene. The V and J ends lost 0 bases and 10 bases respectively, with 17 bases between them. The CDR3 is 15 residues long. In DNA, the CDR3 is TGTGCCAGCAGCGTAGCCCCCACCCCGCCCAGGGAGCAGTTCTTC. Translating gives CASSVAPTPPREQFF.